The clone carrying this T cell receptor (beta chain) has just one count. The antigen is undetermined. The data were obtained in a study of shared clonotypes between healthy human individuals. About the research overall: Donor ages ranged 18 to 49 years: a couple of women, three men. Overall study results and limits: Some naive CD4 clonotypes, around 4.7%, turned up in common across several donors.

Sequencing was at deep level. Profiling relied on immunoSEQ multiplex PCR, and the TCRdb table lists in-frame clones only, not all of them. This sample has around 300,000 clones, with about nine tenths found just once. This CDR3 has 17 residues. J was trimmed by 6 bases and V by 7 bases; bases with no gene match: 14. The germline V gene has CDR1 SEHNR and CDR2 FQNEAQ (reference sequence). Sample: memory CD8+ T cells sorted from blood. Sample subset: CD45RO+ cells pooled with CCR7-negative TemRA cells. The origin of this receptor is a man younger than 35 in good health. The gene calls are TRBV7-9 and TRBJ2-1; TRBD2 matches at 11 bases. CDR3 amino acids: CASTDVLAGGPGNEQFF. In DNA, the CDR3 is TGTGCCAGCACGGATGTGTTAGCGGGAGGGCCTGGCAATGAGCAGTTCTTC.